This T cell receptor (beta chain) was identified during a study of cytomegalovirus exposure and HLA in healthy donors. General study findings and limits: In a later analysis, donors in an Asian-associated ancestry cluster reportedly had fewer N-insertions in productive TCRs than the cohort mean. Overall, roughly 170 TCR beta chains were annotated as cytomegalovirus-associated. Many donors carried some public TCRs, although rarity characterized most TCR sequences.

Primers for the PCR totalled 60 Vbeta and 13 Jbeta. Profiled with immunoSEQ multiplex PCR; TCRdb holds only in-frame clones, not every one. The sample has about 160,000 clones, roughly 80% seen once. Each of the donors was a healthy bone marrow donor. Turning to this clone: Its target is not known.

The ends were cut back, 8 bases at V and 7 bases at J, with 17 bases in the middle. Germline V CDR1 and CDR2: SGHTA, FQGTGA. There are 14 residues in the CDR3. The receptor was derived from a woman between 45 and 65 years old in good health and CMV-seronegative. The sequenced material came from PBMCs. The J gene is TRBJ2-2, the V gene TRBV7-3, with D perhaps TRBD2 (6 bases). The CDR3 spells CASCLRAGSGELFF. Written as DNA, the CDR3 is TGTGCCAGCTGTCTTAGGGCCGGGAGCGGGGAGCTGTTTTTT. Looking up the rest from reference TRBV7-3 and TRBJ2-2 gives the full variable domain: GAGVSQTPSNKVTEKGKYVELRCDPISGHTALYWYRQSLGQGPEFLIYFQGTGAADDSGLPNDRFFAVRPEGSVSTLKIQRTERGDSAVYLCASCLRAGSGELFFGEGSRLTVL.